The sequence of this TCR beta chain was determined in a study of blood T cell repertoires in COVID-19. Turning to the study itself: T cells, B-cell-depleted T cells, or PBMCs supplied cDNA or gDNA.

This clone came up once. There are 13 residues in the CDR3. Germline CDR1 and CDR2: MNHEY and SVGAGI. Trimming removed 8 bases at V and 6 bases at J, with 17 bases between. Clones were read by immunoSEQ multiplex PCR, and TCRdb kept only the in-frame ones, dropping some. The sample yields over 250,000 clones, roughly 91% seen once. The rearrangement links TRBV6-5 to TRBJ2-7; no definite D call. The receptor was isolated from a woman aged 60-75 years in a cohort exposed to, infected with or recovered from COVID-19 (not recorded which). The sequenced material came from PBMCs or T cells enriched from blood (not recorded which). The CDR3 region is CASCPHGLSEQYF. CDR3 bases: TGTGCCAGCTGCCCTCATGGGCTTTCCGAGCAGTACTTC.